This entry describes one TCR beta chain. Antigen unknown. In the library, individual cDNA molecules carried attached unique molecular identifiers. TCRdb reprocessed the 5' RACE reads with MiXCR, giving one entry per CDR3 protein. The sample contains about 97,000 distinct CDR3 sequences, roughly 9.6% of which appear only once. This sample was taken from a study of early T cells in non-severe SARS-CoV-2 infection. At the level of the study: Sequenced material consisted of bulk RNA (from unsorted whole blood), and chains were unpaired. Study-wide findings and caveats: Reliance on VDJdb matching favored anti-spike CD8 responses; private and CD4 specificities were missed.

Deletions cut 0 bases from V and 0 bases from J, with 8 bases between. The CDR3 sequence is 15 residues long. Germline assignment: CDR1 SGHDN and CDR2 FVKESK. This material consisted of whole blood, taken at baseline. The clonotype comes from an adult who was a healthcare worker with PCR-confirmed SARS-CoV-2 infection or an uninfected control (not recorded which). V is TRBV14 and J is TRBJ1-1; D call uncertain. The CDR3 DNA is TGTGCCAGCAGCCAAGATTGGGGAGTGAACACTGAAGCTTTCTTT. Its translation: CASSQDWGVNTEAFF.